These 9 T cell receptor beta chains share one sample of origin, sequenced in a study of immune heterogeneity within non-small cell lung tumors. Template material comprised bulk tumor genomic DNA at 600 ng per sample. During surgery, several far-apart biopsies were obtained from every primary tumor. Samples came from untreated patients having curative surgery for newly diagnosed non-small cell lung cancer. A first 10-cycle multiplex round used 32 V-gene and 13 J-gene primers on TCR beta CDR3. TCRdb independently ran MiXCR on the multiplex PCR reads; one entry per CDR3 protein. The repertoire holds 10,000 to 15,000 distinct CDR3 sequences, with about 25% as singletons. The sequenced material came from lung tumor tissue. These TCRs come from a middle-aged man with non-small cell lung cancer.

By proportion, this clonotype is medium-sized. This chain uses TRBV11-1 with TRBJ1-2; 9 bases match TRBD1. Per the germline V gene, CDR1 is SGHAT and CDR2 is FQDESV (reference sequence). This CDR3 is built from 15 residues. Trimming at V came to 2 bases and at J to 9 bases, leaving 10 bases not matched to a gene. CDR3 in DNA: TGTGCCAGCAGCTTATCAACCTTGACAGGGGGAAGCTACACCTTC. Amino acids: CASSLSTLTGGSYTF.

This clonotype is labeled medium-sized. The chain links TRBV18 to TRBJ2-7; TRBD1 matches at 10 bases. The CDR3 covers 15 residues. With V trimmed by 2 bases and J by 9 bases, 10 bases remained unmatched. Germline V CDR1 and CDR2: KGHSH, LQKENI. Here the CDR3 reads CASSPSGTGVFWQYF. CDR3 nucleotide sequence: TGTGCCAGCTCACCATCCGGGACAGGGGTATTCTGGCAGTACTTC.

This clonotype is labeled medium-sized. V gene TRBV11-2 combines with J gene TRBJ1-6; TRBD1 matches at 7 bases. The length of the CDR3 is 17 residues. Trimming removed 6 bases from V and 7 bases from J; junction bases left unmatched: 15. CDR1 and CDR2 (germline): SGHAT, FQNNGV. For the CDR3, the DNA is TGTGCCAGCAGTCGGTTCAGGGGGGGTTTCGAAAATTCACCCCTCCACTTT. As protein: CASSRFRGGFENSPLHF. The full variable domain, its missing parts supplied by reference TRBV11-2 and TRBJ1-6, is EAGVAQSPRYKIIEKRQSVAFWCNPISGHATLYWYQQILGQGPKLLIQFQNNGVVDDSQLPKDRFSAERLKGVDSTLKIQPAKLEDSAVYLCASSRFRGGFENSPLHFGNGTRLTVT.

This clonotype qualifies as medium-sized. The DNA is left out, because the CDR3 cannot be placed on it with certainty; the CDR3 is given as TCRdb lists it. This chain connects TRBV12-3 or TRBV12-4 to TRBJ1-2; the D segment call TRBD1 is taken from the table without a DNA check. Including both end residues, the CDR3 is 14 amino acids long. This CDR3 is CASSTSTGKGGYTF.

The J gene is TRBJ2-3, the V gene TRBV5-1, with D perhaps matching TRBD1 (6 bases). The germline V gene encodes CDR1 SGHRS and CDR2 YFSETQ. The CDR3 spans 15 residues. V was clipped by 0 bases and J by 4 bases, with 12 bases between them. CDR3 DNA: TGCGCCAGCAGCTTGGCGAACAGGGTGGCAGATACGCAGTATTTT. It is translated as CASSLANRVADTQYF.

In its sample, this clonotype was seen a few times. This CDR3 reads CASSLATSGGLYNEQFF. In DNA, the CDR3 is TGTGCCAGCAGCTTAGCAACTAGCGGGGGCCTATACAATGAGCAGTTCTTC. The rearrangement uses TRBV7-9 and TRBJ2-1; TRBD2 aligns across 11 bases. V lost 0 bases, J lost 4 bases, and 5 bases stayed unmatched. Germline CDR1 and CDR2: SEHNR and FQNEAQ (reference sequence). The CDR3 is made up of 17 amino acids. Full variable domain (rest looked up from reference TRBV7-9 and TRBJ2-1): DTGVSQNPRHKITKRGQNVTFRCDPISEHNRLYWYRQTLGQGPEFLTYFQNEAQLEKSRLLSDRFSAERPKGSFSTLEIQRTEQGDSAMYLCASSLATSGGLYNEQFFGPGTRLTVL.

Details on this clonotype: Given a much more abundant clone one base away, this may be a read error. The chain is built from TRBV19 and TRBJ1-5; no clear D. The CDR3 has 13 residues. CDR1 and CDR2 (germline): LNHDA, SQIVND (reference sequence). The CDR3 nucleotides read TGTGCCAGTAGGCTGAGTAGCAATCAGCCCAAGCATTTT. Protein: CASRLSSNQPKHF.

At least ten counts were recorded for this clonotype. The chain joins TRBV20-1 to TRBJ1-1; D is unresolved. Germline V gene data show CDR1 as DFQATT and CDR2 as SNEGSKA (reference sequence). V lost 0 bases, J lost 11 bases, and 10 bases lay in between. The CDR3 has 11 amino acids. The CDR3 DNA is TGCAGTGCTAGAGATGCTCACGCCGCTTTCTTT. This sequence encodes CSARDAHAAFF.

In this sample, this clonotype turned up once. The CDR3 loop reads CSASGGGPQHF. Written as DNA, the CDR3 is TGCAGTGCTAGCGGGGGTGGTCCCCAGCATTTT. This chain uses TRBV20-1 with TRBJ1-5; the D gene is possibly TRBD1 (5 bases). Trimming took 3 bases from V and 10 from J, leaving 10 bases between them. CDR1 and CDR2 (germline): DFQATT, SNEGSKA (reference sequence). This CDR3 is 11 amino acids long.